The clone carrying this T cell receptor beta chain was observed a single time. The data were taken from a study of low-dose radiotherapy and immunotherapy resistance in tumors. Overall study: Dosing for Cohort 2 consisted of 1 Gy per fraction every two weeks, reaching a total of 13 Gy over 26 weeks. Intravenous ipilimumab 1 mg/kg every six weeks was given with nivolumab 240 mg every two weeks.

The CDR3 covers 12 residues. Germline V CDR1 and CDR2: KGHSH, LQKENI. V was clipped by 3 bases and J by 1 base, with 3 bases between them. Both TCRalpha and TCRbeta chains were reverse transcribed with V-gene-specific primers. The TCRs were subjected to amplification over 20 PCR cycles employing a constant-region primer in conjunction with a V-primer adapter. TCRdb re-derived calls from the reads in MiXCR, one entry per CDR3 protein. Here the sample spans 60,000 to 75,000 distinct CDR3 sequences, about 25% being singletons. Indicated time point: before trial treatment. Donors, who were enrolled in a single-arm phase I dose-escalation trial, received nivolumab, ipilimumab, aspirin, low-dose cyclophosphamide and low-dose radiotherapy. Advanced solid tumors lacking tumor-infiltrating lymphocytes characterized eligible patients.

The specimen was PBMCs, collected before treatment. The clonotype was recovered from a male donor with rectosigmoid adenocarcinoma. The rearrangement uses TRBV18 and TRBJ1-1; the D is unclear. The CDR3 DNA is TGTGCCAGCTCACCGAAGAACACTGAAGCTTTCTTT. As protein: CASSPKNTEAFF.